In its sample, the clone carrying this T cell receptor beta chain ranks as medium-sized. Its target is not known. The genes are named according to mouse. The read finishes 1 residue shy of the CDR3 end, and the germline J gene is used to complete it. The sample is drawn from a study of tissue T cells after allogeneic stem cell transplantation. Study-level findings and limits: TCR repertoires tracked anatomic similarity, regardless of disease or transplant status.

The table came from immunoSEQ multiplex PCR; TCRdb's copy has only in-frame clones and leaves some out. The data hold under 8,000 clones, with approximately 34% observed a single time. The time point was: mouse harvest day 14 after allogeneic transplant. Mouse grafts combined 10^7 T-cell-depleted bone marrow cells with 10^6 splenic CD5+ T cells. Tissues came from B6→BALB/c major-mismatch GVHD mice at day 7 or 14. Germline V CDR1 and CDR2: LGHDT, YNNKQL (reference sequence). Trimming took 6 bases from V and 2 from J; bases not matched to a gene: 4. The CDR3 has 15 amino acids. Specimen: skin. This sequence was found in a female BALB/c mouse given C57BL/6 T cells with graft-versus-host disease after an allogeneic hematopoietic cell transplant. The rearrangement joins TRBV4 to TRBJ2-4; 11 bases are a match to TRBD2. CDR3 DNA, as far as it was read: TGTGCCAGCAGGGACTGGGGGGCGGATCAAAACACCTTGTAC. The encoded protein is CASRDWGADQNTLY. The complete CDR3 sequence is CASRDWGADQNTLYF.